This T cell receptor beta chain emerged from a study of cytomegalovirus exposure and HLA in healthy donors. Both 60 Vbeta primers and 13 Jbeta primers went into the PCR. Clones were read by immunoSEQ multiplex PCR, and TCRdb kept only the in-frame ones, dropping some. The table lists 110,000 to 150,000 clones, around three quarters of them singletons. Germline V lookup: CDR1 SGHNT, CDR2 YYREEE (reference sequence). V was shortened by 2 bases and J by 3 bases, with 16 bases between the two germline ends. CDR3 length equals 16 residues. Points on this clone: Its antigen is still unknown.

Study-wide points: A later analysis reported that several of the most significant clusters appeared to be linked to common viral pathogens, among them Epstein-Barr virus. Roughly uniform depth of sequencing across donors was assumed in presence/absence analyses.

The sequence was collected from a woman between 18 and 29 years old in good health and CMV-seropositive. V is TRBV5-4 and J is TRBJ2-3; D possibly corresponds to TRBD2 (6 bases). The sequencing input was PBMCs. The CDR3 loop is CASSFYNGGETDTQYF. CDR3 coding DNA: TGTGCCAGCAGCTTCTACAATGGCGGGGAGACAGATACGCAGTATTTT.